The sequence of this T cell receptor beta chain was determined in a study of T cell repertoires in cytomegalovirus infection. The CDR3 covers 14 residues. CDR1 is MDHEN and CDR2 is SYDVKM in the germline V gene. V shed 7 bases and J shed 0 bases, with 10 bases lying between them. TCRdb itself ran the reads through MiXCR, one entry per CDR3 protein. The table includes about 300,000 distinct CDR3 sequences, about 8.8% detected once. This clonotype came up a few times. V gene TRBV28 combines with J gene TRBJ1-5; no definite D call. The sample was PBMCs. This clonotype originated in a human donor in good health (CMV status not recorded). Some clones in this sample may be carry-over from other donors' samples. CDR3 protein: CASIESVSNQPQHF. Here the CDR3 DNA reads TGTGCCAGCATCGAATCAGTTAGCAATCAGCCCCAGCATTTT. The full variable domain, with the rest looked up from reference TRBV28 and TRBJ1-5, is DVKVTQSSRYLVKRTGEKVFLECVQDMDHENMFWYRQDPGLGLRLIYFSYDVKMKEKGDIPEGYSVSREKKERFSLILESASTNQTSMYLCASIESVSNQPQHFGDGTRLSIL.